This T cell receptor beta chain is drawn from a study of blood T cells in healthy people across ages. Study results and limitations: As age increased, TCR beta diversity per million T cells fell in a roughly linear fashion. In long-lived donors, naive CD4+ cell counts and diversity exceeded those of aged donors.

This clonotype was picked up a small number of times. Its antigen is currently unknown. The CDR3 covers 13 residues. The germline V gene has CDR1 SGHRS and CDR2 YFSETQ. V lost 4 bases and J lost 1; bases outside the gene matches: 2. Alongside a J-beta primer mix, a sample-barcoded 5' primer served in a second PCR lasting about 7 to 12 cycles. Each CDR3 protein gets one entry after TCRdb re-called the 5' RACE reads with MiXCR. The sample shows 790,000 or so distinct CDR3 sequences, about half of them seen only once. This sequence was found in a man aged 80 or over in good health. Sample: blood. V gene TRBV5-1 combines with J gene TRBJ2-7; 7 bases match TRBD2. CDR3 amino acids: CASSSGESYEQYF. The CDR3 nucleotides read TGCGCCAGCAGCAGCGGGGAATCCTACGAGCAGTACTTC.